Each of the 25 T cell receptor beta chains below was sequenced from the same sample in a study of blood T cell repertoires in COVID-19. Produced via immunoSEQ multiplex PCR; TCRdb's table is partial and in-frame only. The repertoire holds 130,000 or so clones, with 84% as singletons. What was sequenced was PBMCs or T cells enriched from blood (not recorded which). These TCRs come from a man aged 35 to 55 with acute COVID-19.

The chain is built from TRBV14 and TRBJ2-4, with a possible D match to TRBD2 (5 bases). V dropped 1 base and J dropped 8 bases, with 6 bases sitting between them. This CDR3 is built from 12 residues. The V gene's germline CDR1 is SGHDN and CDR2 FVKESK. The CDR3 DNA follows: TGTGCCAGCAGCCAAGGAGGGTACATTCAGTACTTC. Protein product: CASSQGGYIQYF.

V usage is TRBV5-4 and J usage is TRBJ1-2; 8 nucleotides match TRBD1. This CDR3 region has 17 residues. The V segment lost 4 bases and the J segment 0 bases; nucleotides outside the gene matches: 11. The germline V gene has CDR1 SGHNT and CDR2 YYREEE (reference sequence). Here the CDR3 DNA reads TGTGCCAGCAGCATCTGGACAGGGATTGAGTCTAACTATGGCTACACCTTC. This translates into CASSIWTGIESNYGYTF.

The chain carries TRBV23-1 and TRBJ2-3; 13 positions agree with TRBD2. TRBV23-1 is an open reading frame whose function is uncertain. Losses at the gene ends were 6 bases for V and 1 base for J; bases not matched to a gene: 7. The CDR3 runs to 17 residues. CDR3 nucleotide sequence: TGCGCCAGCAGCCATAGGGGGACTAGCGGGGGCACAGATACGCAGTATTTT. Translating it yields CASSHRGTSGGTDTQYF.

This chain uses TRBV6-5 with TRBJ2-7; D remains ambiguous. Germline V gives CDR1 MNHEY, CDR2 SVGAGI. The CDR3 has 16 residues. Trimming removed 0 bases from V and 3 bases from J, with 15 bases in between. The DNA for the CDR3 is TGTGCCAGCAGTTACTCTTTGAACCCAAACAACTACGAGCAGTACTTC. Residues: CASSYSLNPNNYEQYF.

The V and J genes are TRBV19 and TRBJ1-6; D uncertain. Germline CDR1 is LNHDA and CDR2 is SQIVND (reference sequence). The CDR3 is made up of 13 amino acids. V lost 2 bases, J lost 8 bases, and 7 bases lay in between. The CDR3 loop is CASSIILDSPLHF. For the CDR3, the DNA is TGTGCCAGTAGTATAATCCTTGATTCACCCCTCCACTTT.

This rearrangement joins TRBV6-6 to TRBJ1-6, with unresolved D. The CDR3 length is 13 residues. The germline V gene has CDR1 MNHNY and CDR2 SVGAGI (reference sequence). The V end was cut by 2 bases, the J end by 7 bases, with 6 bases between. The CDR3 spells CASSYVENSPLHF. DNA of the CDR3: TGTGCCAGCAGTTACGTCGAGAATTCACCCCTCCACTTT.

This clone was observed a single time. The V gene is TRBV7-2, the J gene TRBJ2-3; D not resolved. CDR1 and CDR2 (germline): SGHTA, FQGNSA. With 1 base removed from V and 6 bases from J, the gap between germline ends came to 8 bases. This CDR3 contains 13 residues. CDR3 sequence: CASSLVYSDTQYF. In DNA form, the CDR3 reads TGTGCCAGCAGCTTAGTCTACTCGGATACGCAGTATTTT.

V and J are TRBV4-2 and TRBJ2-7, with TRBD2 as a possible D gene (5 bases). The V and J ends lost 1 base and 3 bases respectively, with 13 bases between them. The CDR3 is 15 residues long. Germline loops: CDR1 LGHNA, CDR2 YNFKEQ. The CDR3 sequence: CASSQGNPGNYEQYF. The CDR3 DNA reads TGTGCCAGCAGCCAAGGGAATCCCGGGAACTACGAGCAGTACTTC.

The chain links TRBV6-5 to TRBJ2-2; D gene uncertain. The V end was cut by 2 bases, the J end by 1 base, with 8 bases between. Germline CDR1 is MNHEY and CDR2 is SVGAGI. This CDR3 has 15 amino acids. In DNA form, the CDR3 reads TGTGCCAGCAGTTACGGTGGCGGGAACACCGGGGAGCTGTTTTTT. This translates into CASSYGGGNTGELFF.

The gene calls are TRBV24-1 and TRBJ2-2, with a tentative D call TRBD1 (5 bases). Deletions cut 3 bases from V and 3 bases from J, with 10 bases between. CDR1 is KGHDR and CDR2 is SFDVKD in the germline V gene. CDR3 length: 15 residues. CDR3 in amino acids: CATSDAIRDTGELFF. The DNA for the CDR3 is TGTGCCACCAGTGATGCCATCAGGGACACCGGGGAGCTGTTTTTT.

The CDR3 loop reads CASSQDRSGGYTF. CDR3 DNA sequence: TGCGCCAGCAGCCAAGATCGGAGTGGGGGCTACACCTTC. The V and J genes are TRBV4-1 and TRBJ1-2; D not certain. The CDR3 consists of 13 residues. Germline V CDR1 and CDR2: MGHRA, YSYEKL. Between the trimmed V and J ends, which lost 0 bases and 8 bases, there was a span of 10 bases.

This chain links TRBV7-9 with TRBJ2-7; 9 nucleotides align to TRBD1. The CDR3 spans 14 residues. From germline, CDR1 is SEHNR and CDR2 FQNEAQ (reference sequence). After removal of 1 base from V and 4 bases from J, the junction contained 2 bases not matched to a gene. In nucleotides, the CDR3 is TGTGCCAGCAGCTTAGAGGGACAGGGATACGAGCAGTACTTC. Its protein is CASSLEGQGYEQYF.

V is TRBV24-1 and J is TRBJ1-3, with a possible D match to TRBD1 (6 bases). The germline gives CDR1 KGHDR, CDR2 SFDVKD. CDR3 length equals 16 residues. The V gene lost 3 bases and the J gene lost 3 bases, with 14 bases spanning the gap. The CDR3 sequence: CATSDGTQARGNTIYF. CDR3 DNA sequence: TGTGCCACCAGTGATGGGACACAGGCCCGTGGAAACACCATATATTTT.

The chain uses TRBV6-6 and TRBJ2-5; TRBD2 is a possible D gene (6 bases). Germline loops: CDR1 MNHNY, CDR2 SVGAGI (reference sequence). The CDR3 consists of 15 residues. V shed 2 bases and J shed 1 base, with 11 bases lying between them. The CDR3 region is CASSYGGTPQETQYF. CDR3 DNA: TGTGCCAGCAGTTACGGCGGGACTCCCCAAGAGACCCAGTACTTC.

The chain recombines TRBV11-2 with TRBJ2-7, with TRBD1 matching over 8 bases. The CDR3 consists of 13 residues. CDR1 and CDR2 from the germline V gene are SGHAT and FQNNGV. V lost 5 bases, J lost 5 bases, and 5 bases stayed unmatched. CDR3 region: CASSPGTGDEQYF. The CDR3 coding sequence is TGTGCCAGCAGCCCCGGGACAGGTGACGAGCAGTACTTC.

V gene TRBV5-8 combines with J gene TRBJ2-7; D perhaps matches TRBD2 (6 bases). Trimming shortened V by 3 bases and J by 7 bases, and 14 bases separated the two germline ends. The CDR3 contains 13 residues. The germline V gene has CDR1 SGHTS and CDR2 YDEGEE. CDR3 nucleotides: TGTGCCAGCAGCTCCTCCGGGGAGGAAGAGCAGTACTTC. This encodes CASSSSGEEEQYF.

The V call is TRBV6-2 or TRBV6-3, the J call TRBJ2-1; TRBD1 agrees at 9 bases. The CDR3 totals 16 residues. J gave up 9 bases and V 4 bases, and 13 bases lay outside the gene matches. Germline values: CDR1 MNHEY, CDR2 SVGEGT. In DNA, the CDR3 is TGTGCCAGCAGTTCCTATGACAGGGGGAAGGAGAGTGAGCAGTTCTTC. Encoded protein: CASSSYDRGKESEQFF.

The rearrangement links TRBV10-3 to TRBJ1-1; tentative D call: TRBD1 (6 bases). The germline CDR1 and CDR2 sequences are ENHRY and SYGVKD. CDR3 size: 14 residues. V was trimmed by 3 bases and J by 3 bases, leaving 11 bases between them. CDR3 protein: CAISEGGGDTEAFF. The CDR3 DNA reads TGTGCCATCAGTGAAGGGGGTGGGGACACTGAAGCTTTCTTT.

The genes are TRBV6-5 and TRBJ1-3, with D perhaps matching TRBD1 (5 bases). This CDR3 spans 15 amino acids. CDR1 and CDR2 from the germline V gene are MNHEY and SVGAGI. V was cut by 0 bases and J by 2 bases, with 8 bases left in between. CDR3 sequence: CASSYSGRAGNTIYF. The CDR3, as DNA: TGTGCCAGCAGTTACTCGGGCAGGGCTGGAAACACCATATATTTT.

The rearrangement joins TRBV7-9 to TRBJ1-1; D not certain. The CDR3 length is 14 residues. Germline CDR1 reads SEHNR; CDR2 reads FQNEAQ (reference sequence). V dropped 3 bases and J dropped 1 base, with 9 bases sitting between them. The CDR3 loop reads CASSLSGANTEAFF. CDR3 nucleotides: TGTGCCAGCAGCTTGTCAGGTGCGAACACTGAAGCTTTCTTT.

The CDR3: CASSTGTGGNQPQHF. DNA for the CDR3: TGTGCCAGTAGTACGGGGACGGGGGGGAATCAGCCCCAGCATTTT. V and J are TRBV19 and TRBJ1-5; maybe TRBD1 (5 bases). CDR3 length equals 15 residues. Germline V gene lookup returns CDR1 LNHDA and CDR2 SQIVND (reference sequence). V lost 4 bases to trimming and J lost 4 bases, with 14 bases between them.

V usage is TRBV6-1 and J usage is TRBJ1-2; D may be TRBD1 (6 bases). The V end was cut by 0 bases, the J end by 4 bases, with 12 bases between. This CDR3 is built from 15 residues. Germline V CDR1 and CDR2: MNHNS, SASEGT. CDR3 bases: TGTGCCAGCAGTGAAGCGCTTGGGACAACCTATGGCTACACCTTC. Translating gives CASSEALGTTYGYTF.

The CDR3 reads CASSEWRGGRDEQFF. CDR3 nucleotides: TGTGCCAGCAGTGAATGGCGGGGGGGCAGAGATGAGCAGTTCTTC. This sequence joins TRBV6-1 and TRBJ2-1, with 9 bases that match TRBD2. The CDR3 totals 15 residues. V gave up 2 bases and J gave up 8 bases; unmatched junction bases: 7. Germline CDR1 and CDR2: MNHNS and SASEGT.

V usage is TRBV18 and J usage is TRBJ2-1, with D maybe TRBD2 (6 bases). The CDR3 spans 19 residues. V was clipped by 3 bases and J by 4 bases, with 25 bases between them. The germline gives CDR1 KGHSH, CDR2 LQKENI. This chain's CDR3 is CASSPSGGSRVFFYNEQFF. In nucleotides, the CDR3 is TGTGCCAGCTCACCCAGTGGAGGGAGCCGTGTATTCTTTTACAATGAGCAGTTCTTC.

The CDR3 sequence: CASSMGWTLGYTF. CDR3 nucleotide sequence: TGTGCCAGTAGTATGGGATGGACACTTGGCTACACCTTC. This chain uses TRBV19 with TRBJ1-2, with a weak D call TRBD1 (5 bases). Trimming cost V 3 bases and J 7 bases, with 12 bases left between them. The CDR3 consists of 13 residues. Germline V lookup: CDR1 LNHDA, CDR2 SQIVND (reference sequence).